A single sample is the source of the 19 T cell receptor beta chains below, sequenced in a study of T cell changes during pregnancy in multiple sclerosis (dated by TCRdb to about 2019). The method behind the library was the immunoSEQ multiplex PCR assay. TCRdb obtained this table from immuneACCESS and retained in-frame rearrangements with V and J assigned. These tables miss some clones; where compared with another copy, unresolved V genes account for less than half of the shortfall, and the remainder is unexplained. In this sample the table shows roughly 52,000 clones, 75% to 90% of which occur a single time. Of the sample, approximately 0.58% is held by the ten largest clones. Sequencing used CD4+ T cells from peripheral blood mononuclear cells, obtained in the first trimester of pregnancy. These receptor sequences come from a female donor with multiple sclerosis, enrolled in a pregnancy study.

The chain employs TRBV6-5 and TRBJ1-1; 10 bases are a match to TRBD1. CDR1 and CDR2 from the germline V gene are MNHEY and SVGAGI. Trimming removed 5 bases from V and 5 bases from J; junction bases left unmatched: 8. The CDR3 length is 15 residues. This CDR3 is CASSPPTGGRTEAFF. The DNA for the CDR3 is TGTGCCAGCAGTCCCCCGACAGGGGGCCGGACTGAAGCTTTCTTT.

The rearrangement joins TRBV7-8 to TRBJ2-7; 9 bases are a match to TRBD1. Trimming removed 3 bases from V and 5 bases from J; junction bases left unmatched: 5. The CDR3 spans 14 residues. Germline CDR1 SGHVS, CDR2 FQNEAQ. CDR3 DNA sequence: TGTGCCAGCAGCTTGGGGGACAGGGACCACGAGCAGTACTTC. Translating it yields CASSLGDRDHEQYF.

The J gene is TRBJ2-7, the V gene TRBV5-1; TRBD1 matches at 8 bases. Germline V gives CDR1 SGHRS, CDR2 YFSETQ. CDR3 length equals 13 residues. J gave up 4 bases and V 2 bases, and 2 bases lay outside the gene matches. CDR3 coding DNA: TGCGCCAGCAGCTTTACAGGGGGGTACGAGCAGTACTTC. Translated, it gives CASSFTGGYEQYF. Drawing the rest from reference TRBV5-1 and TRBJ2-7, the complete variable domain is KAGVTQTPRYLIKTRGQQVTLSCSPISGHRSVSWYQQTPGQGLQFLFEYFSETQRNKGNFPGRFSGRQFSNSRSEMNVSTLELGDSALYLCASSFTGGYEQYFGPGTRLTVT.

The chain links TRBV27 to TRBJ1-2; 10 bases map to TRBD1. Germline V gene data show CDR1 as MNHEY and CDR2 as SMNVEV (reference sequence). The J segment lost 8 bases and the V segment lost 5 bases, leaving 5 bases of the junction unmatched. The CDR3 is made up of 13 amino acids. Here the CDR3 DNA reads TGTGCCAGCAGTACATGGACAGGGGGGGGCTACACCTTC. It is translated as CASSTWTGGGYTF.

The J gene is TRBJ1-1, the V gene TRBV28, with 8 bases identical to TRBD1. V lost 8 bases to trimming and J lost 1 base; unmatched junction nucleotides: 9. The CDR3 loop spans 15 amino acids. The germline V gene encodes CDR1 MDHEN and CDR2 SYDVKM. The CDR3: CASSGRDRPNTEAFF. The CDR3 region has the DNA TGTGCCAGCTCCGGACGGGACAGGCCGAACACTGAAGCTTTCTTT.

The rearrangement links TRBV11-2 to TRBJ2-5; 8 bases are shared with TRBD1. The CDR3 has 14 amino acids. Looked up from germline, CDR1 is SGHAT and CDR2 is FQNNGV. V lost 5 bases and J lost 4; bases outside the gene matches: 6. DNA for the CDR3: TGTGCCAGCAGCCCTTATGACAGGGGAGAGACCCAGTACTTC. This codes for CASSPYDRGETQYF.

The chain employs TRBV9 and TRBJ2-1, with 10 bases fitting TRBD2. Germline V CDR1 and CDR2: SGDLS, YYNGEE. This CDR3 comprises 19 residues. With 0 bases clipped from V and 0 bases from J, the junction kept 9 bases outside the gene matches. CDR3 in DNA: TGTGCCAGCAGCGTAGGTCTAGCGGGGGTTGGAAGCTCCTACAATGAGCAGTTCTTC. Translation: CASSVGLAGVGSSYNEQFF.

In this sample, this clone turned up a few times. The chain employs TRBV30 and TRBJ1-1; 10 positions match TRBD1. J was trimmed by 5 bases and V by 0 bases; bases with no gene match: 3. CDR1 is GTSNPN and CDR2 is SVGIG in the germline V gene (reference sequence). CDR3 size: 14 residues. DNA for the CDR3: TGTGCCTGGAGTGTTGGGGACAGGGGAACTGAAGCTTTCTTT. It specifies CAWSVGDRGTEAFF.

The V and J genes are TRBV20-1 and TRBJ2-5; D ambiguous. With 8 bases removed from V and 2 bases from J, the gap between germline ends came to 9 bases. Germline CDR1 reads DFQATT; CDR2 reads SNEGSKA (reference sequence). The CDR3 sequence is 11 residues long. The CDR3 protein is CSPKEQETQYF. As DNA, the CDR3 is TGCAGTCCGAAAGAGCAAGAGACCCAGTACTTC.

The chain uses TRBV5-1 and TRBJ2-3, with 8 nucleotides matching TRBD2. CDR3 length: 17 amino acids. Germline CDR1 and CDR2: SGHRS and YFSETQ. V shed 4 bases, J shed 5 bases, and the junction held 15 bases outside the gene matches. The CDR3 bases are TGCGCCAGCAGCCCCGGGGGGGCGTGGGGGGGCAAAGATACGCAGTATTTT. This sequence encodes CASSPGGAWGGKDTQYF.

The rearrangement links TRBV25-1 to TRBJ2-3; D gene ambiguous. With 2 bases removed from V and 4 bases from J, the gap between germline ends came to 10 bases. The CDR3 is 14 residues long. Per the germline V gene, CDR1 is MGHDK and CDR2 is SYGVNS. Here the CDR3 reads CASSENRAADTQYF. The CDR3 bases are TGTGCCAGCAGTGAAAATCGTGCGGCAGATACGCAGTATTTT.

The CDR3 protein is CAWSVRGNYGYTF. The CDR3 DNA reads TGTGCCTGGAGTGTTAGGGGAAACTATGGCTACACCTTC. V is TRBV30 and J is TRBJ1-2; D is perhaps TRBD1 (5 bases). The length of the CDR3 is 13 residues. The V end lost 0 bases, the J end lost 2 bases, and 7 bases lay between the germline ends. CDR1 GTSNPN and CDR2 SVGIG come from the germline V gene (reference sequence). Together with reference TRBV30 and TRBJ1-2, the CDR3 gives the full variable domain: SQTIHQWPATLVQPVGSPLSLECTVEGTSNPNLYWYRQAAGRGLQLLFYSVGIGQISSEVPQNLSASRPQDRQFILSSKKLLLSDSGFYLCAWSVRGNYGYTFGSGTRLTVV.

The J gene is TRBJ2-7, the V gene TRBV21-1; TRBD1, as called in the table, went unchecked against the DNA. TRBV21-1 is annotated as a pseudogene. This CDR3 region has 14 residues. CDR3 loop: CASVQGKAVNEQYF. The CDR3 nucleotides are TGTGCCAGCGTCCAGGGGAAAGCCGTCAACGAGCAGTACTTC.

The chain recombines TRBV30 with TRBJ2-1; D is ambiguous. Germline values: CDR1 GTSNPN, CDR2 SVGIG (reference sequence). The CDR3 runs 15 residues. V was clipped by 2 bases and J by 4 bases, with 15 bases between them. DNA for the CDR3: TGTGCCTGGAGTCCGAGGCACGGCCAATACAATGAGCAGTTCTTC. The encoded protein is CAWSPRHGQYNEQFF.

This clone was picked up one time. The chain links TRBV6-5 to TRBJ1-1; no definite D call. The CDR3 sequence is 13 residues long. The V end was cut by 5 bases, the J end by 3 bases, with 10 bases between. Germline V lookup: CDR1 MNHEY, CDR2 SVGAGI. The CDR3 coding sequence is TGTGCCAGCAGTCAACGGAGGCACACTGAAGCTTTCTTT. Protein product: CASSQRRHTEAFF.

The chain recombines TRBV29-1 with TRBJ1-1; TRBD1 is a possible D gene (5 bases). CDR1 is SQVTM, CDR2 ANQGSEA, per germline. The V and J ends lost 0 bases and 4 bases respectively, with 12 bases between them. This CDR3 contains 14 residues. The CDR3 DNA follows: TGCAGCGTTGAAGATGGGAGGGGTCTCACTGAAGCTTTCTTT. The encoded protein is CSVEDGRGLTEAFF. The whole variable domain, filled in from reference TRBV29-1 and TRBJ1-1, reads SAVISQKPSRDICQRGTSLTIQCQVDSQVTMMFWYRQQPGQSLTLIATANQGSEATYESGFVIDKFPISRPNLTFSTLTVSNMSPEDSSIYLCSVEDGRGLTEAFFGQGTRLTVV.

The rearrangement links TRBV19 to TRBJ2-6; weak D call: TRBD1 (6 bases). CDR3 size: 17 residues. Looked up from germline, CDR1 is LNHDA and CDR2 is SQIVND (reference sequence). The V and J ends lost 5 bases and 1 base respectively, with 15 bases between them. CDR3: CASSRRTEGSGANVLTF. CDR3 in DNA: TGTGCCAGTAGTCGAAGGACAGAAGGATCTGGGGCCAACGTCCTGACTTTC.

This chain joins TRBV7-3 and TRBJ2-1, with 11 bases fitting TRBD2. The CDR3 length is 16 residues. Trimming at V came to 5 bases and at J to 8 bases, leaving 11 bases not matched to a gene. The germline gives CDR1 SGHTA, CDR2 FQGTGA. CDR3 in DNA: TGTGCCAGCAGCCTCCAGAGACTAGCGGGGATTGATGAGCAGTTCTTC. This encodes CASSLQRLAGIDEQFF.

The chain carries TRBV9 and TRBJ2-1; 9 nucleotides line up with TRBD1. With V trimmed by 3 bases and J by 3 bases, 16 bases remained unmatched. Germline V lookup: CDR1 SGDLS, CDR2 YYNGEE. The CDR3 totals 19 residues. The CDR3 spells CASSDAPKQGAGIYNEQFF. In DNA form, the CDR3 reads TGTGCCAGCAGCGACGCTCCCAAACAGGGGGCGGGTATCTACAATGAGCAGTTCTTC. Filled out from reference TRBV9 and TRBJ2-1, the complete variable domain reads DSGVTQTPKHLITATGQRVTLRCSPRSGDLSVYWYQQSLDQGLQFLIQYYNGEERAKGNILERFSAQQFPDLHSELNLSSLELGDSALYFCASSDAPKQGAGIYNEQFFGPGTRLTVL.